This T cell receptor beta chain was captured in a study of blood T cell repertoires in COVID-19. Whole-study context: Samples representing acute and convalescent COVID-19 were sourced from the United States, Italy and Spain. Nucleic acid was either cDNA or gDNA, and it came from T cells, B-cell-depleted T cells, or PBMCs.

Original analysis: From reference gene primer amplification, estimates of nucleated cell counts were derived. The repertoire was sequenced with immunoSEQ multiplex PCR; TCRdb's copy has only in-frame clones and lacks some. V and J calls and clone size are given by that table; D and trimming were obtained from the DNA. Of some 200,000 clones in the sample, more than 85% were seen once. Trimming took 4 bases from V and 1 from J; bases not matched to a gene: 10. Germline CDR1 and CDR2: SGHNT and YYREEE (reference sequence). This CDR3 comprises 16 residues. This TCR derives from a woman older than 75 in a cohort sampled during active or convalescent COVID-19. Source material: peripheral blood. The rearrangement links TRBV5-4 to TRBJ1-1; TRBD1 matches at 7 bases. In DNA form, the CDR3 reads TGTGCCAGCAGCCAGGGGGTTAGGGTTCCGAACACTGAAGCTTTCTTT. As protein: CASSQGVRVPNTEAFF.